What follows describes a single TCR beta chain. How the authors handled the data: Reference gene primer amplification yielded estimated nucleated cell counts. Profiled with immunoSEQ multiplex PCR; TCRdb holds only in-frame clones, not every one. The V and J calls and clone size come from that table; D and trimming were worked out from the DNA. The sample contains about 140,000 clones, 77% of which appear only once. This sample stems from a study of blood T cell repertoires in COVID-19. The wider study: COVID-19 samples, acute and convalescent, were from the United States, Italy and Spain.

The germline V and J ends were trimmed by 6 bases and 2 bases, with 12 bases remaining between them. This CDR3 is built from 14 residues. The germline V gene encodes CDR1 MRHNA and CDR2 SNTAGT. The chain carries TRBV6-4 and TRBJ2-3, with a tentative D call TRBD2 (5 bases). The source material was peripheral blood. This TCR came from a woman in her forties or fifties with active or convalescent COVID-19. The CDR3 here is CASSNRGFTDTQYF. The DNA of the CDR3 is TGTGCCAGCAGCAACCGGGGTTTCACAGATACGCAGTATTTT.